These T cell receptor beta chains were read from a single sample in a study of blood T cell repertoires in COVID-19. Assay used: immunoSEQ multiplex PCR; TCRdb lists only in-frame clones, some missing. Here the sample spans about 260,000 clones, about 88% being singletons. The sample consisted of peripheral blood. The receptors were gathered from a man aged 55 to 70 who had recovered from COVID-19. The CDR3 runs from the conserved cysteine through the conserved F or W. The D gene is left open where the match is weak. Not every row has a clone size; where given, it reads once, few, many or a size class.

CDR3 protein: CASSQVAGGALDTQYF
CDR3 DNA: TGTGCCAGCAGCCAAGTCGCCGGGGGGGCCTTGGATACGCAGTATTTT
D gene: TRBD2
clone size: once
V gene: TRBV4-2
J gene: TRBJ2-3

CDR3 protein: CSVFFPGTGGGSYNEQFF
CDR3 DNA: TGCAGCGTTTTTTTTCCCGGGACAGGGGGGGGCTCCTACAATGAGCAGTTCTTC
D gene: TRBD1
clone size: once
V gene: TRBV29-1
J gene: TRBJ2-1

CDR3 protein: CASSIIGLAEGSVGYTF
CDR3 DNA: TGTGCCAGTAGTATAATCGGGTTGGCGGAGGGCAGCGTTGGCTACACCTTC
D gene: .
clone size: .
V gene: TRBV19
J gene: TRBJ1-2

CDR3 protein: CASSISGGSTDTQYF
CDR3 DNA: TGTGCCAGTAGTATATCCGGTGGTAGCACAGATACGCAGTATTTT
D gene: .
clone size: .
V gene: TRBV19
J gene: TRBJ2-3

CDR3 protein: CASSPTGAEAFF
CDR3 DNA: TGTGCCAGCAGCCCGACAGGCGCTGAAGCTTTCTTT
D gene: .
clone size: .
V gene: TRBV7-8
J gene: TRBJ1-1

CDR3 protein: CASSLWLAGGGEQYF
CDR3 DNA: TGTGCCAGCAGCTTATGGCTAGCGGGAGGAGGAGAGCAGTACTTC
D gene: TRBD2
clone size: .
V gene: TRBV11-2
J gene: TRBJ2-7

CDR3 protein: CASSILAGDSAQYF
CDR3 DNA: TGTGCCAGTAGTATCCTAGCGGGGGACTCGGCCCAGTACTTC
D gene: TRBD2
clone size: .
V gene: TRBV19
J gene: TRBJ2-5

CDR3 protein: CASSHRTSGDEQFF
CDR3 DNA: TGTGCCAGCTCACACAGGACTAGCGGCGATGAGCAGTTCTTC
D gene: TRBD2
clone size: .
V gene: TRBV18
J gene: TRBJ2-1

CDR3 protein: CASSLALLGTDTQYF
CDR3 DNA: TGTGCCAGCAGTTTAGCGTTGCTGGGCACAGATACGCAGTATTTT
D gene: .
clone size: .
V gene: TRBV6-2/TRBV6-3
J gene: TRBJ2-3

CDR3 protein: CASSYLSSLSGPEQYF
CDR3 DNA: TGTGCCAGCAGTTACCTAAGTTCCCTATCAGGCCCCGAGCAGTACTTC
D gene: .
clone size: .
V gene: TRBV6-5
J gene: TRBJ2-7

CDR3 protein: CASSYQGGYGYTF
CDR3 DNA: TGTGCCAGCAGCTATCAGGGAGGGTATGGCTACACCTTC
D gene: .
clone size: .
V gene: TRBV5-5
J gene: TRBJ1-2

CDR3 protein: CASSLSLAAYEQYF
CDR3 DNA: TGTGCCAGCAGCTTGAGTCTAGCGGCCTACGAGCAGTACTTC
D gene: TRBD2
clone size: .
V gene: TRBV5-4
J gene: TRBJ2-7

CDR3 protein: CASSSQGTVQPLYGYTF
CDR3 DNA: TGTGCCAGCAGCTCCCAAGGGACAGTCCAACCCCTCTATGGCTACACCTTC
D gene: TRBD1
clone size: .
V gene: TRBV7-2
J gene: TRBJ1-2

CDR3 protein: CASSPRDTIHTF
CDR3 DNA: TGTGCCAGCAGTCCTCGGGACACTATTCACACCTTC
D gene: .
clone size: once
V gene: TRBV2
J gene: TRBJ1-2

CDR3 protein: CASRNRGGGYTF
CDR3 DNA: TGTGCCAGCAGGAACAGGGGGGGAGGCTACACCTTC
D gene: TRBD1
clone size: .
V gene: TRBV3-1/TRBV3-2
J gene: TRBJ1-2

CDR3 protein: CASSPLAGAYEKLFF
CDR3 DNA: TGTGCCAGCAGTCCTTTGGCAGGGGCATATGAAAAACTGTTTTTT
D gene: .
clone size: once
V gene: TRBV25-1
J gene: TRBJ1-4

CDR3 protein: CASSPKVRQMYEQYF
CDR3 DNA: TGTGCCAGTAGCCCTAAGGTCCGACAGATGTACGAGCAGTACTTC
D gene: .
clone size: .
V gene: TRBV19
J gene: TRBJ2-7

CDR3 protein: CASSVLAGGKETQYF
CDR3 DNA: TGTGCCAGCAGCGTACTAGCGGGGGGGAAAGAGACCCAGTACTTC
D gene: TRBD2
clone size: .
V gene: TRBV9
J gene: TRBJ2-5

CDR3 protein: CASSSGQGYYGYTF
CDR3 DNA: TGTGCCAGCAGTTCGGGACAGGGGTACTATGGCTACACCTTC
D gene: TRBD1
clone size: .
V gene: TRBV27
J gene: TRBJ1-2

CDR3 protein: CASSQTGDTIYF
CDR3 DNA: TGTGCCAGCAGCCAGACGGGGGACACCATATATTTT
D gene: .
clone size: .
V gene: TRBV3-1/TRBV3-2
J gene: TRBJ1-3

CDR3 protein: CASSSSGSSGVRELFF
CDR3 DNA: TGTGCCAGCAGCTCATCTGGGTCTAGCGGTGTGAGGGAGCTGTTTTTT
D gene: TRBD2
clone size: .
V gene: TRBV7-2
J gene: TRBJ2-2

CDR3 protein: CASREGTGLYEQYF
CDR3 DNA: TGTGCCAGTAGAGAAGGGACAGGGCTCTACGAGCAGTACTTC
D gene: TRBD1
clone size: .
V gene: TRBV6-1
J gene: TRBJ2-7

CDR3 protein: CASRTSGTGGYNEQFF
CDR3 DNA: TGTGCCAGCAGGACGTCAGGGACAGGGGGCTACAATGAGCAGTTCTTC
D gene: TRBD1
clone size: .
V gene: TRBV7-2
J gene: TRBJ2-1

CDR3 protein: CASSLAFGQQETQYF
CDR3 DNA: TGTGCCAGCAGCTTAGCGTTCGGACAGCAAGAGACCCAGTACTTC
D gene: .
clone size: once
V gene: TRBV11-1
J gene: TRBJ2-5

CDR3 protein: CSASPGVEGYTF
CDR3 DNA: TGCAGTGCTAGTCCGGGGGTAGAGGGCTACACCTTC
D gene: .
clone size: .
V gene: TRBV20-1
J gene: TRBJ1-2

CDR3 protein: CAISTLGTGVSGANVLTF
CDR3 DNA: TGTGCCATCAGCACACTCGGGACAGGGGTCTCTGGGGCCAACGTCCTGACTTTC
D gene: TRBD1
clone size: .
V gene: TRBV10-3
J gene: TRBJ2-6

CDR3 protein: CASSQSGQRVFGTDTQYF
CDR3 DNA: TGCGCCAGCAGCCAATCAGGACAGCGTGTGTTCGGCACAGATACGCAGTATTTT
D gene: .
clone size: .
V gene: TRBV4-1
J gene: TRBJ2-3